The next 21 T cell receptor beta chains were all read from a single sample in a study of blood T cell repertoires in COVID-19. The repertoire was sequenced with immunoSEQ multiplex PCR; TCRdb's copy has only in-frame clones and lacks some. The top ten clones hold under 2% of a sample with approximately 450,000 clones, roughly 87% of them seen once. Sequenced material: PBMCs or T cells enriched from blood (not recorded which). These receptors all come from a woman under 30 with acute COVID-19.

The chain links TRBV27 to TRBJ1-5; 10 positions match TRBD1. Germline V gene lookup returns CDR1 MNHEY and CDR2 SMNVEV (reference sequence). With V trimmed by 8 bases and J by 7 bases, 5 bases remained unmatched. This CDR3 has 13 residues. The DNA for the CDR3 is TGTGCCAGCTCGACAGGGGGCCGGCAGCCCCAGCATTTT. Amino acid sequence: CASSTGGRQPQHF.

The chain recombines TRBV5-1 with TRBJ1-2; 9 nucleotides align to TRBD1. CDR3 size: 13 residues. CDR1 SGHRS and CDR2 YFSETQ come from the germline V gene. Trimming removed 4 bases from V and 5 bases from J; junction bases left unmatched: 3. The CDR3 spells CASSPTGGYGYTF. The CDR3 region has the DNA TGCGCCAGCAGCCCGACAGGGGGTTATGGCTACACCTTC.

This clone was seen just once. The chain combines TRBV7-2 with TRBJ1-2, with TRBD1 matching 9 bases. Germline CDR1 SGHTA, CDR2 FQGNSA. The V segment lost 5 bases and the J segment 12 bases; nucleotides outside the gene matches: 13. The CDR3 is made up of 14 amino acids. The DNA for the CDR3 is TGTGCCAGCAGCCCCGGAGGGACAGGGTCTTACCACACCTTC. Residues: CASSPGGTGSYHTF.

The V gene is TRBV3-1 (or the pseudogene TRBV3-2), the J gene TRBJ2-1; 13 bases align to TRBD2. CDR1 is LGHDT and CDR2 is YNNKEL in the germline V gene (reference sequence). CDR3 length equals 15 residues. The V and J ends lost 4 bases and 10 bases, in that order; junction bases with no gene match: 7. CDR3 amino acids: CASSPRTSGSLEQFF. In DNA, the CDR3 is TGTGCCAGCAGCCCTCGGACTAGCGGGAGTCTCGAGCAGTTCTTC.

The V and J genes are TRBV6-4 and TRBJ2-1; 10 bases are a match to TRBD2. V lost 2 bases to trimming and J lost 12 bases; unmatched junction nucleotides: 7. This CDR3 is built from 14 residues. Germline values: CDR1 MRHNA, CDR2 SNTAGT. The CDR3 region is CASSDGASGSLQFF. DNA for the CDR3: TGTGCCAGCAGTGACGGGGCTAGCGGGAGTTTGCAGTTCTTC.

This clone showed up just once. The chain recombines TRBV18 with TRBJ2-7, with TRBD2 as a possible D gene (6 bases). Per the germline V gene, CDR1 is KGHSH and CDR2 is LQKENI. With 5 bases removed from V and 3 bases from J, the gap between germline ends came to 17 bases. CDR3 size: 15 residues. CDR3 nucleotides: TGTGCCAGCTCAACGGGGGAGGTAGCCGGCTACGAGCAGTACTTC. This translates into CASSTGEVAGYEQYF.

The V call is TRBV9, the J call TRBJ1-2; D call uncertain. Trimming stripped 2 bases from V and 6 bases from J, with 20 bases between. The CDR3 spans 16 residues. The germline V gene has CDR1 SGDLS and CDR2 YYNGEE. The CDR3 nucleotides read TGTGCCAGCAGCGTCGGCACGGGTATCGAACCGGATGGCTACACCTTC. It translates to CASSVGTGIEPDGYTF.

This clone was seen more than once but under ten times. The chain combines TRBV19 with TRBJ1-2, with D possibly being TRBD1 (6 bases). The CDR3 spans 14 residues. Germline loops: CDR1 LNHDA, CDR2 SQIVND (reference sequence). Trimming pared 3 bases from V and 2 bases from J, leaving 10 bases between. The CDR3 region is CASSITGNNYGYTF. CDR3 nucleotide sequence: TGTGCCAGTAGTATTACAGGGAACAACTATGGCTACACCTTC.

The chain links TRBV2 to TRBJ2-5; 11 bases fit TRBD1. Germline CDR1 and CDR2: SNHLY and FYNNEI. Trimming at V came to 9 bases and at J to 3 bases, leaving 12 bases not matched to a gene. This CDR3 comprises 16 residues. In DNA, the CDR3 is TGTGCCAGTAATTCAATCGGGACAGGGGGTAAAGAGACCCAGTACTTC. Translated, it gives CASNSIGTGGKETQYF.

J is TRBJ1-6 and V is TRBV24-1; a weak D match, TRBD1 (6 bases). Deletions cut 3 bases from V and 7 bases from J, with 12 bases between. CDR3 length equals 15 residues. Germline V gene sequence: CDR1 KGHDR, CDR2 SFDVKD. CDR3 in DNA: TGTGCCACCAGTGATCACGGGACACCGAATTCACCCCTCCACTTT. It specifies CATSDHGTPNSPLHF.

The chain links TRBV5-5 to TRBJ2-3, with 12 bases fitting TRBD1. Germline values: CDR1 SGHKS, CDR2 YYEKEE (reference sequence). J was trimmed by 6 bases and V by 3 bases; bases with no gene match: 5. The length of the CDR3 is 15 residues. CDR3 sequence: CASSSGQGASDTQYF. CDR3 sequence (DNA): TGTGCCAGCAGCTCGGGACAGGGGGCGTCGGATACGCAGTATTTT.

V is TRBV10-3 and J is TRBJ2-5; 11 bases match TRBD1. The CDR3 runs 14 residues. Germline-derived CDR1 and CDR2 are ENHRY and SYGVKD. Trimming took 4 bases from V and 3 from J; bases not matched to a gene: 1. The DNA of the CDR3 is TGTGCCATCAGTGCGGGACAGGGGGAAGAGACCCAGTACTTC. Its translation: CAISAGQGEETQYF.

The chain is built from TRBV7-9 and TRBJ1-1; a weak D match, TRBD1 (5 bases). Trimming took off 1 base at V and 5 bases at J, with 11 bases between the two ends. Germline values: CDR1 SEHNR, CDR2 FQNEAQ (reference sequence). The CDR3 extends over 14 amino acids. The CDR3, as DNA: TGTGCCAGCAGCTTAGATCAGGGTTGGACTGAAGCTTTCTTT. Protein sequence: CASSLDQGWTEAFF.

This clone was recorded only once. V is TRBV7-2 and J is TRBJ2-5, with D perhaps TRBD2 (5 bases). The CDR3 consists of 14 residues. Germline lookup yields CDR1 SGHTA and CDR2 FQGNSA. V lost 1 base and J lost 1, with 7 bases in between. Here the CDR3 reads CASSLDSVQETQYF. CDR3 bases: TGTGCCAGCAGCTTAGATAGCGTCCAAGAGACCCAGTACTTC.

The gene calls are TRBV7-9 and TRBJ2-7; 8 nucleotides agree with TRBD1. V shed 5 bases, J shed 0 bases, and the junction held 9 bases outside the gene matches. The germline V gene has CDR1 SEHNR and CDR2 FQNEAQ (reference sequence). The CDR3 contains 16 residues. CDR3 amino acids: CASSPRGRVGSYEQYF. DNA for the CDR3: TGTGCCAGCAGCCCCAGGGGGCGGGTCGGCTCCTACGAGCAGTACTTC.

This chain connects TRBV29-1 to TRBJ2-3; possibly TRBD1 for D (7 bases). V was trimmed by 5 bases and J by 4 bases, leaving 13 bases between them. The CDR3 contains 13 residues. Per germline, CDR1 SQVTM and CDR2 ANQGSEA. The chain's CDR3 is CSVYRGLPDTQYF. CDR3 DNA sequence: TGCAGCGTTTACAGGGGACTTCCAGATACGCAGTATTTT.

V and J are TRBV5-4 and TRBJ1-1; possibly TRBD1 for D (6 bases). Germline CDR1 reads SGHNT; CDR2 reads YYREEE (reference sequence). The germline V and J ends were trimmed by 6 bases and 3 bases, with 15 bases remaining between them. This CDR3 is built from 14 residues. The CDR3, as DNA: TGTGCCAGCACACCGAGGGGGGGGGACACTGAAGCTTTCTTT. This sequence encodes CASTPRGGDTEAFF.

The genes are TRBV12-3 or TRBV12-4 and TRBJ2-7; D unclear. This CDR3 has 12 amino acids. Trimming took 2 bases from V and 1 from J, leaving 3 bases between them. The CDR3 sequence is CASSLTSYEQYF. The CDR3 DNA sequence: TGTGCCAGCAGTTTAACTTCCTACGAGCAGTACTTC.

Here the CDR3 reads CASSYSSGNEQFF. Here the CDR3 DNA reads TGTGCCAGCAGTTACTCTAGCGGGAATGAGCAGTTCTTC. This rearrangement joins TRBV6-2 or TRBV6-3 to TRBJ2-1; the match to TRBD2 covers 7 bases. Germline V gives CDR1 MNHEY, CDR2 SVGEGT. J was trimmed by 7 bases and V by 0 bases; bases with no gene match: 0. The CDR3 is 13 residues long.

The table lists this clone with a few counts. The V and J genes are TRBV27 and TRBJ1-4; TRBD1 aligns across 7 bases. Germline lookup yields CDR1 MNHEY and CDR2 SMNVEV (reference sequence). This CDR3 comprises 14 residues. V lost 6 bases to trimming and J lost 3 bases; unmatched junction nucleotides: 4. In DNA, the CDR3 is TGTGCCAGCAGGAAGACAGGGCCTAATGAAAAACTGTTTTTT. This codes for CASRKTGPNEKLFF. Full variable domain (outside the CDR3, taken from reference TRBV27 and TRBJ1-4): EAQVTQNPRYLITVTGKKLTVTCSQNMNHEYMSWYRQDPGLGLRQIYYSMNVEVTDKGDVPEGYKVSRKEKRNFPLILESPSPNQTSLYFCASRKTGPNEKLFFGSGTQLSVL.

The chain carries TRBV7-9 and TRBJ2-7; D is possibly TRBD2 (5 bases). The CDR3 has 15 amino acids. Trimming cost V 1 base and J 7 bases, with 17 bases left between them. CDR1 is SEHNR and CDR2 is FQNEAQ in the germline V gene (reference sequence). CDR3 sequence (DNA): TGTGCCAGCAGCTTAGGTGTAGGGATTGGAGGAGAGCAGTACTTC. Protein sequence: CASSLGVGIGGEQYF.